This TCR beta chain stems from a study of a mutant IDH1 vaccine in newly diagnosed glioma. Overall study context: First vaccine doses came 4-6 weeks after radiotherapy alone, or with temozolomide cycles. Treated patients comprised 62.5% males and around 40% females, mean age roughly 37 years.

Time point of the sample: week 5, during vaccination. It was 300 ug of mutant IDH1 20-mer peptide that made up each vaccine dose, given with topical imiquimod. Germline V gene lookup returns CDR1 SGHTA and CDR2 FQGTGA. CDR3 length equals 16 residues. V shed 5 bases and J shed 6 bases, with 23 bases lying between them. A remark on this clone: The antigen remains unidentified.

Here immunoSEQ multiplex PCR was the method, and the copy in TCRdb shows in-frame clones only, minus some. The sample includes about 28,000 clones, approximately 86% of them seen just once. The receptor was isolated from a woman in her thirties or forties with glioma. Some clones in this sample may be carry-over from other donors' samples. The input for sequencing was peripheral blood mononuclear cells (PBMCs), taken from a glioma patient whose treatment included an IDH1 peptide vaccine. The chain employs TRBV7-3 and TRBJ2-7; D is possibly TRBD1 (6 bases). CDR3 nucleotide sequence: TGTGCCAGCAGCCCCTCCCCACAGGGTAATCTTCGCGAGCAGTACTTC. Translation: CASSPSPQGNLREQYF. Full variable domain (outside the CDR3, taken from reference TRBV7-3 and TRBJ2-7): GAGVSQTPSNKVTEKGKYVELRCDPISGHTALYWYRQSLGQGPEFLIYFQGTGAADDSGLPNDRFFAVRPEGSVSTLKIQRTERGDSAVYLCASSPSPQGNLREQYFGPGTRLTVT.